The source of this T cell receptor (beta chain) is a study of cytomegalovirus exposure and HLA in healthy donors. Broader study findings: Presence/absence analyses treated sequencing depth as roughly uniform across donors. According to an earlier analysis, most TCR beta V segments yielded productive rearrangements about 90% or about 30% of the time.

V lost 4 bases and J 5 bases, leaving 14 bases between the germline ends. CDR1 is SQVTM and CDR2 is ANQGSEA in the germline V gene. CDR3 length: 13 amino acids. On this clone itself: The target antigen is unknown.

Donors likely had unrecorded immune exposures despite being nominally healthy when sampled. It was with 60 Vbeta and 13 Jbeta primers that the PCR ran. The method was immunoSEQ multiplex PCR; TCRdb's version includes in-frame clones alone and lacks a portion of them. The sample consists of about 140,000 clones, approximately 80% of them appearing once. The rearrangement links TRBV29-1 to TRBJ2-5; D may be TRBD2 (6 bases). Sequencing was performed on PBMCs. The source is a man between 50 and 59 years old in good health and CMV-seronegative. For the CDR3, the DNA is TGCAGCGTTGGGAGGGGACCGGGGGAGACCCAGTACTTC. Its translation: CSVGRGPGETQYF.